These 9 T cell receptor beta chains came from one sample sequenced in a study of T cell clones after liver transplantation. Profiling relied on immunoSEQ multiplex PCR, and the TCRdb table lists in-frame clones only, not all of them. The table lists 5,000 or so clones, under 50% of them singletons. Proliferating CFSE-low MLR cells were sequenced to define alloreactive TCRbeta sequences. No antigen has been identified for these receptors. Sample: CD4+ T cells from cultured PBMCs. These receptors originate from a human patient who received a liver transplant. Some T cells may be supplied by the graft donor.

The CDR3 reads CASSFRGVTQGNYYEQYF. In nucleotides, the CDR3 is TGTGCCAGCAGCTTCAGGGGAGTAACTCAAGGTAACTACTACGAGCAGTACTTC. This chain joins TRBV7-8 and TRBJ2-7; D perhaps matches TRBD1 (6 bases). The CDR3 extends over 18 amino acids. Germline lookup yields CDR1 SGHVS and CDR2 FQNEAQ. The V end was cut by 3 bases, the J end by 3 bases, with 24 bases between.

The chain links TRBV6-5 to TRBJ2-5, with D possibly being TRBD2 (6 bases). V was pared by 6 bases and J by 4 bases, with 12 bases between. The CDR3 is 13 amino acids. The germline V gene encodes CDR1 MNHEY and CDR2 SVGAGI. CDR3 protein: CASRTGGLETQYF. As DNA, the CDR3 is TGTGCCAGCAGAACAGGAGGGCTAGAGACCCAGTACTTC.

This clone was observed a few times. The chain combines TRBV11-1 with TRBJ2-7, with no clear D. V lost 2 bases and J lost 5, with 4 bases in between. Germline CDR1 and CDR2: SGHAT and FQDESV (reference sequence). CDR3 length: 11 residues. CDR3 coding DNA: TGTGCCAGCAGCTTATATGACGAGCAGTACTTC. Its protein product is CASSLYDEQYF.

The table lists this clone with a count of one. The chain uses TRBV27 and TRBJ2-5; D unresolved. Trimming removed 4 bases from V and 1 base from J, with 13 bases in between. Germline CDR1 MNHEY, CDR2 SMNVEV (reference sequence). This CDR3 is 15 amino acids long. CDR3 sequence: CASSSGRVFQETQYF. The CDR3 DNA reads TGTGCCAGCAGTTCGGGCAGAGTATTCCAAGAGACCCAGTACTTC.

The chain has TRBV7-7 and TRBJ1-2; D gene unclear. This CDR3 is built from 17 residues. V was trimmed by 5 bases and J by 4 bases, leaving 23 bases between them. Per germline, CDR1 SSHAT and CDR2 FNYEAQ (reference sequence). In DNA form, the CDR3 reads TGTGCCAGCAGCGTGAGGCATGAGTGCCGAAAGACCTATGGCTACACCTTC. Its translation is CASSVRHECRKTYGYTF.

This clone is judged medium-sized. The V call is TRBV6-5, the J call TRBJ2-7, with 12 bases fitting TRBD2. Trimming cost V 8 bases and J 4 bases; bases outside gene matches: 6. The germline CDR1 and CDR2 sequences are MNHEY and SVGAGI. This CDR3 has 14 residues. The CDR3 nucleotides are TGTGCCAGCGGGCTGACTAGCGGGAGTTACGAGCAGTACTTC. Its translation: CASGLTSGSYEQYF.

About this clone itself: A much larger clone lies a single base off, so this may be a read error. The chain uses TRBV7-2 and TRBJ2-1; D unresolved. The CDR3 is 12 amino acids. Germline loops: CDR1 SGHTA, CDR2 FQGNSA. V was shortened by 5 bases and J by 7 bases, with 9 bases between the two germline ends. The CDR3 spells CTSSNLLNEQFF. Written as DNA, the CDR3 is TGTACCAGCAGCAACCTACTGAATGAGCAGTTCTTC.

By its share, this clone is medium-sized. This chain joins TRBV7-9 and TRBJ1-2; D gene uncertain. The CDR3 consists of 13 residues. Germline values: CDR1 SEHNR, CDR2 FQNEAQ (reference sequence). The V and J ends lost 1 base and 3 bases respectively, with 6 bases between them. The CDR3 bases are TGTGCCAGCAGCTTAGAGGCGGACTATGGCTACACCTTC. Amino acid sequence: CASSLEADYGYTF.

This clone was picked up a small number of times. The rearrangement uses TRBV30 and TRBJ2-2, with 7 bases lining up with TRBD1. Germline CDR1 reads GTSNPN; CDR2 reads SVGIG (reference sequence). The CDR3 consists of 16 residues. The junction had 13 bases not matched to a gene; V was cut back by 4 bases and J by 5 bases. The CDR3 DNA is TGTGCCTGGACCCTAACAGGGGTAGGACTGACCGGGGAGCTGTTTTTT. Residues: CAWTLTGVGLTGELFF.